This TCR beta chain was recovered during a study of neurological immune-mediated disorders. Study-level background: Of the multiple sclerosis patients, 34 in total, around 31 were relapsing-remitting and 3 were secondary progressive.

In its sample, this clonotype was seen many times. Synthesis of cDNA was carried out by template-switch 5'RACE. The reaction used 10-nucleotide random UMIs. TCRdb called the 5' RACE reads again in MiXCR, with one record for every CDR3 protein. This sample has about 58,000 distinct CDR3 sequences, with 2% to 3% found just once. The CDR3 is made up of 13 amino acids. Germline CDR1 reads MNHEY; CDR2 reads SVGEGT. Trimming at V came to 6 bases and at J to 5 bases, leaving 5 bases not matched to a gene. The chain is built from TRBV6-2 or TRBV6-3 and TRBJ1-1, with 8 bases matching TRBD1. The TCR was taken from a man between 50 and 59 years old with multiple sclerosis. The sequencing sample was made of PBMCs. CDR3 sequence (DNA): TGTGCCAGCAGCCGACAGGGGCGTACTGAAGCTTTCTTT. Residues: CASSRQGRTEAFF.